This T cell receptor beta chain was sequenced during a study of blood T cell repertoires in COVID-19. Study at large: Samples taken during acute and convalescent COVID-19 were collected in the United States, Italy and Spain. PBMCs, B-cell-depleted T cells, or T cells were the source of the cDNA or gDNA that made up the material.

Between the trimmed V and J ends, which lost 1 base and 3 bases, there was a span of 22 bases. CDR3 length: 18 residues. In germline, CDR1 is MGHRA, CDR2 YSYEKL. Original analysis: Using reference gene primer amplification, nucleated cell counts were estimated. Libraries were prepared by immunoSEQ multiplex PCR; TCRdb keeps only in-frame clonotypes and omits some of them. The DNA was the basis for D and trimming; V, J and clone size are from that table. The table has more than 120,000 clones, 75% to 90% seen once. The source is a human donor in a cohort sampled during active COVID-19. The sequencing sample was made of peripheral blood. The chain has TRBV4-1 and TRBJ2-7; a possible D gene is TRBD2 (6 bases). CDR3 nucleotides: TGCGCCAGCAGCCAAGTGGTGGTCGGGAGAACCCCGAGCTACGAGCAGTACTTC. Translated: CASSQVVVGRTPSYEQYF.